This passage covers 8 T cell receptor beta chains from one sample sequenced in a study of shared clonotypes between healthy human individuals. Assay: immunoSEQ multiplex PCR; the TCRdb copy retains only in-frame clones and omits some. Among approximately 2,000,000 clones listed, 90% to 95% were seen once. Naivety among CD8 cells was defined by CD45RO negativity and positive CCR7 selection, thereby excluding terminally differentiated effector memory CD45RA+ cells. The sample consisted of naive CD8+ T cells from PBMCs. These receptors were taken from a man between 18 and 35 years old in good health. Some clones in this sample may be carry-over from other donors' samples.

The chain employs TRBV5-5 and TRBJ2-7, with D unresolved. V shed 0 bases and J shed 3 bases, with 10 bases lying between them. CDR1 is SGHKS, CDR2 YYEKEE, per germline (reference sequence). This CDR3 has 14 amino acids. The CDR3 DNA sequence: TGTGCCAGCAGCTTGGGAGGTCCCCTCTACGAGCAGTACTTC. Protein product: CASSLGGPLYEQYF.

CDR3 amino acids: CASRLPDSPRVVAFF. CDR3 DNA: TGTGCCAGCAGACTACCGGACAGCCCGAGGGTCGTAGCTTTCTTT. The V gene is TRBV7-9, the J gene TRBJ1-1; D might be TRBD1 (6 bases). V was shortened by 6 bases and J by 10 bases, with 24 bases between the two germline ends. The germline V gene has CDR1 SEHNR and CDR2 FQNEAQ (reference sequence). The CDR3 totals 15 residues.

This chain links TRBV11-2 with TRBJ2-5; D remains unclear. Trimming pared 4 bases from V and 10 bases from J, leaving 13 bases between. The germline gives CDR1 SGHAT, CDR2 FQNNGV. CDR3 length equals 12 residues. The CDR3 spells CASSYWGDDQYF. The CDR3 nucleotides read TGTGCCAGCAGCTACTGGGGTGATGACCAGTACTTC.

In this sample, this clone turned up once. This chain links TRBV27 with TRBJ1-1, with D perhaps matching TRBD1 (6 bases). The CDR3 spans 14 residues. V dropped 6 bases and J dropped 0 bases, with 11 bases sitting between them. CDR1 is MNHEY and CDR2 is SMNVEV in the germline V gene (reference sequence). The CDR3 nucleotides are TGTGCCAGCAGGGACAGCGGATTGAACACTGAAGCTTTCTTT. Residues: CASRDSGLNTEAFF.

The rearrangement joins TRBV28 to TRBJ2-3, with D maybe TRBD1 (5 bases). The CDR3 covers 14 residues. With 3 bases removed from V and 2 bases from J, the gap between germline ends came to 9 bases. CDR1 is MDHEN, CDR2 SYDVKM, per germline. CDR3: CASSLKGNTDTQYF. The CDR3 region has the DNA TGTGCCAGCAGTTTGAAGGGGAACACAGATACGCAGTATTTT.

Turning to this clone: The sample has other DNA sequences that encode this CDR3 too. The gene calls are TRBV5-1 and TRBJ2-5, with no clear D. Trimming took off 0 bases at V and 3 bases at J, with 6 bases between the two ends. This CDR3 is built from 13 residues. Germline V gene lookup returns CDR1 SGHRS and CDR2 YFSETQ. CDR3 bases: TGCGCCAGCAGCTTGGACTCAGAAGAGACCCAGTACTTC. This encodes CASSLDSEETQYF.

The rearrangement links TRBV7-8 to TRBJ1-5; weak D call: TRBD1 (5 bases). Germline-derived CDR1 and CDR2 are SGHVS and FQNEAQ. V gave up 2 bases and J gave up 6 bases, with 14 bases separating them. The CDR3 contains 15 residues. The CDR3, as DNA: TGTGCCAGCAGCTTAATGGGGCAGGGAGGTCAGCCCCAGCATTTT. Its protein is CASSLMGQGGQPQHF.

The rearrangement joins TRBV5-4 to TRBJ2-1; 8 bases map to TRBD2. CDR3 length equals 16 residues. The junction had 9 bases not matched to a gene; V was cut back by 4 bases and J by 3 bases. CDR1 and CDR2 (germline): SGHNT, YYREEE (reference sequence). CDR3 sequence (DNA): TGTGCCAGCAGCCCATGGGGTAGCGGGATCTACAATGAGCAGTTCTTC. It specifies CASSPWGSGIYNEQFF.